The next 31 T cell receptor beta chains were all read from a single sample in a study of OX40 agonist ivuxolimab in advanced cancers. Using immunoSEQ multiplex PCR, the repertoire was profiled, and TCRdb retains in-frame clones only, with some absent. The sample has tens of thousands of clones, over 75% seen once. Sequenced here: CD4+ or CD8+ T cells sorted from blood, sampled in a trial of the OX40 agonist ivuxolimab. Receptors originate from an adult with an advanced solid tumor such as melanoma, head and neck, liver or kidney cancer.

The chain carries TRBV6-5 and TRBJ1-4; 7 nucleotides match TRBD1. V was clipped by 6 bases and J by 4 bases; unmatched bases: 5. This CDR3 contains 14 residues. In germline, CDR1 is MNHEY, CDR2 SVGAGI. The CDR3 nucleotides are TGTGCCAGCAGGAATACAGGGGTTAATGAAAAACTGTTTTTT. This encodes CASRNTGVNEKLFF.

The chain carries TRBV16 and TRBJ1-2; a weak D match, TRBD1 (6 bases). This CDR3 region has 14 residues. Germline CDR1 and CDR2: KGHSY and FQNENV. The V end was cut by 4 bases, the J end by 1 base, with 10 bases between. CDR3 bases: TGTGCCAGCAGCCTGGACAGAGATAACTATGGCTACACCTTC. Encoded protein: CASSLDRDNYGYTF.

This chain connects TRBV2 to TRBJ2-7; the match to TRBD1 covers 7 bases. The CDR3 consists of 15 residues. J was trimmed by 1 base and V by 5 bases; bases with no gene match: 8. From germline, CDR1 is SNHLY and CDR2 FYNNEI. CDR3: CASSPDRVRSYEQYV. CDR3 DNA sequence: TGTGCCAGCAGTCCAGACAGGGTTAGATCCTACGAGCAGTACGTC.

This sequence joins TRBV7-8 and TRBJ1-2, with 8 bases fitting TRBD1. The CDR3 sequence is 15 residues long. The germline CDR1 and CDR2 sequences are SGHVS and FQNEAQ. V shed 1 base and J 1 base; nucleotides not matched to a gene: 2. The CDR3 DNA reads TGTGCCAGCAGCTTAGACGGACAGGGTAACTATGGCTACACCTTC. It translates to CASSLDGQGNYGYTF.

V usage is TRBV7-2 and J usage is TRBJ2-1; tentatively, D is TRBD2 (6 bases). The CDR3 runs 15 residues. The ends were cut back, 6 bases at V and 4 bases at J, with 16 bases in the middle. Germline loops: CDR1 SGHTA, CDR2 FQGNSA. The CDR3 is CASSPAWEAYNEQFF. The CDR3 DNA follows: TGTGCCAGCAGTCCAGCGTGGGAGGCTTACAATGAGCAGTTCTTC. Using reference TRBV7-2 and TRBJ2-1 for the parts outside the CDR3, the full variable domain is GAGVSQSPSNKVTEKGKDVELRCDPISGHTALYWYRQSLGQGLEFLIYFQGNSAPDKSGLPSDRFSAERTGGSVSTLTIQRTQQEDSAVYLCASSPAWEAYNEQFFGPGTRLTVL.

J is TRBJ1-5 and V is TRBV19; TRBD1 might be the D (6 bases). V lost 6 bases to trimming and J lost 1 base, with 19 bases between them. Germline assignment: CDR1 LNHDA and CDR2 SQIVND (reference sequence). CDR3 size: 17 residues. For the CDR3, the DNA is TGTGCCAGTAGCCTGGACAGCTTTTTGAACAGCAATCAGCCCCAGCATTTT. It yields the protein CASSLDSFLNSNQPQHF.

This clone was detected once. The chain couples TRBV6-5 to TRBJ1-2, with 9 positions matching TRBD1. V was pared by 5 bases and J by 5 bases, with 6 bases of the junction left unmatched. The germline V gene has CDR1 MNHEY and CDR2 SVGAGI. The CDR3 has 14 residues. CDR3 region: CASSDPGQGYGYTF. In DNA form, the CDR3 reads TGTGCCAGCAGTGATCCGGGACAGGGTTATGGCTACACCTTC.

J is TRBJ2-1 and V is TRBV4-2, with TRBD2 identical over 8 bases. This CDR3 region has 15 residues. Germline lookup yields CDR1 LGHNA and CDR2 YNFKEQ. With V trimmed by 0 bases and J by 4 bases, 2 bases remained unmatched. The CDR3 sequence is CASSQDKREYNEQFF. CDR3 nucleotide sequence: TGTGCCAGCAGCCAAGATAAGCGGGAGTACAATGAGCAGTTCTTC.

DNA for the CDR3: TGTGCCAGCTCATCCAAAACAGGGGGGCAAGAGACCCAGTACTTC. This encodes CASSSKTGGQETQYF. V gene TRBV18 combines with J gene TRBJ2-5; 8 bases are a match to TRBD1. Germline assignment: CDR1 KGHSH and CDR2 LQKENI. V shed 5 bases and J 2 bases; nucleotides not matched to a gene: 7. This CDR3 spans 15 amino acids.

This clone was counted a single time. The rearrangement links TRBV4-3 to TRBJ1-4, with unresolved D. The V end was cut by 0 bases, the J end by 5 bases, with 13 bases between. Germline V gene data show CDR1 as LGHNA and CDR2 as YSLEER. The CDR3 consists of 16 residues. CDR3 in DNA: TGCGCCAGCAGCCAAGATTTGGGCACGGCGAATGAAAAACTGTTTTTT. It translates to CASSQDLGTANEKLFF.

The V call is TRBV5-6, the J call TRBJ2-7; D possibly uses TRBD1 or TRBD2 (5 bases each). The germline V gene encodes CDR1 SGHDT and CDR2 YYEEEE. This CDR3 has 15 amino acids. The V end was cut by 2 bases, the J end by 5 bases, with 17 bases between. The CDR3 DNA reads as TGTGCCAGCAGCTTCACCCGGGACCCGGGCGACGAGCAGTACTTC. The encoded protein is CASSFTRDPGDEQYF.

This clone was recorded a few times. The chain combines TRBV7-9 with TRBJ1-1; weak D call: TRBD1 (6 bases). The germline CDR1 and CDR2 sequences are SEHNR and FQNEAQ (reference sequence). Between the trimmed V and J ends, which lost 4 bases and 1 base, there was a span of 13 bases. This CDR3 has 15 amino acids. Here the CDR3 DNA reads TGTGCCAGCAGCTACCCCGGGACATCGAACACTGAAGCTTTCTTT. Protein product: CASSYPGTSNTEAFF.

The chain employs TRBV5-6 and TRBJ2-7; unclear D gene. V was clipped by 0 bases and J by 5 bases, with 15 bases between them. CDR3 length: 15 residues. Germline values: CDR1 SGHDT, CDR2 YYEEEE. The chain's CDR3 is CASSLAVAELHEQYV. DNA for the CDR3: TGTGCCAGCAGCTTGGCCGTGGCAGAACTCCACGAGCAGTACGTC.

V and J are TRBV28 and TRBJ1-3; 8 bases line up with TRBD1. Germline V gives CDR1 MDHEN, CDR2 SYDVKM. With 10 bases clipped from V and 4 bases from J, the junction kept 15 bases outside the gene matches. The CDR3 contains 16 residues. CDR3 sequence reads: CATDRGPSLSGNTIYF. CDR3 bases: TGTGCCACAGACAGGGGACCCTCTCTGAGCGGAAACACCATATATTTT.

This clone has only one observation. This chain uses TRBV4-2 with TRBJ1-2; D is unresolved. This CDR3 has 15 amino acids. Germline V CDR1 and CDR2: LGHNA, YNFKEQ. Trimming removed 3 bases at V and 2 bases at J, with 13 bases between. DNA for the CDR3: TGTGCCAGCAGCCAGGGAATCGTAGGGAACTATGGCTACACCTTC. It specifies CASSQGIVGNYGYTF.

J is TRBJ2-5 and V is TRBV11-2, with D perhaps given as TRBD1 or TRBD2 (5 bases each). This CDR3 region has 16 residues. Trimming took off 5 bases at V and 1 base at J, with 17 bases between the two ends. Germline-derived CDR1 and CDR2 are SGHAT and FQNNGV. The CDR3 region is CASSLRGRSVQETQYF. CDR3 DNA sequence: TGTGCCAGCAGCCTCCGGGGACGTTCAGTCCAAGAGACCCAGTACTTC.

The chain joins TRBV29-1 to TRBJ1-1, with D unclear. The CDR3 contains 12 residues. CDR1 SQVTM and CDR2 ANQGSEA come from the germline V gene. Trimming stripped 6 bases from V and 1 base from J, with 9 bases between. CDR3 sequence reads: CSVALRNTEAFF. For the CDR3, the DNA is TGCAGCGTGGCCCTCAGGAACACTGAAGCTTTCTTT.

The sample holds one count of this clone. The chain has TRBV7-2 and TRBJ2-7; TRBD1 agrees at 9 bases. Germline CDR1 SGHTA, CDR2 FQGNSA. The J segment lost 4 bases and the V segment lost 1 base, leaving 5 bases of the junction unmatched. This CDR3 contains 15 residues. This chain's CDR3 is CASSLVWTGDYEQYF. In DNA form, the CDR3 reads TGTGCCAGCAGCTTAGTTTGGACAGGGGATTACGAGCAGTACTTC.

CDR3 DNA: TGTGCCAGCAGCTTACCACGGACCAGGGACGGGGAGACCCAGTACTTC. It is translated as CASSLPRTRDGETQYF. This chain joins TRBV7-6 and TRBJ2-5, with D perhaps assigned TRBD1 or TRBD2 (5 bases each). Deletions cut 2 bases from V and 5 bases from J, with 18 bases between. The CDR3 sequence is 16 residues long. The V gene's germline CDR1 is SGHVS and CDR2 FNYEAQ.

This chain joins TRBV5-4 and TRBJ2-7; the match to TRBD1 covers 8 bases. From germline, CDR1 is SGHNT and CDR2 YYREEE (reference sequence). The CDR3 totals 16 residues. V was clipped by 0 bases and J by 6 bases; unmatched bases: 11. The DNA for the CDR3 is TGTGCCAGCAGCTTGGGGGGACCAGGACAGGGTCTCGAGCAGTACGTC. Amino acids: CASSLGGPGQGLEQYV.

The genes are TRBV7-2 and TRBJ2-2; D remains ambiguous. Trimming stripped 11 bases from V and 5 bases from J, with 12 bases between. The CDR3 consists of 12 residues. Per germline, CDR1 SGHTA and CDR2 FQGNSA. The CDR3 sequence is CARHGQTGELFF. The DNA of the CDR3 is TGTGCCCGGCATGGGCAGACCGGGGAGCTGTTTTTT.

The rearrangement joins TRBV6-6 to TRBJ2-7; perhaps TRBD2 as D (7 bases). The CDR3 length is 13 residues. Germline CDR1 MNHNY, CDR2 SVGAGI (reference sequence). V gave up 5 bases and J gave up 5 bases, with 13 bases separating them. The CDR3 DNA follows: TGTGCCAGCAGTAGGGGAGGGGGGCACGAGCAGTACTTC. Translating it yields CASSRGGGHEQYF.

The chain recombines TRBV28 with TRBJ1-4, with 9 bases fitting TRBD1. CDR3 size: 14 residues. CDR1 and CDR2 (germline): MDHEN, SYDVKM. V lost 7 bases to trimming and J lost 8 bases; unmatched junction nucleotides: 8. The CDR3 region is CASIRQGEVEKLFF. The CDR3 DNA is TGTGCCAGCATTAGACAGGGGGAGGTAGAAAAACTGTTTTTT. The variable domain in full, completed from reference TRBV28 and TRBJ1-4, reads DVKVTQSSRYLVKRTGEKVFLECVQDMDHENMFWYRQDPGLGLRLIYFSYDVKMKEKGDIPEGYSVSREKKERFSLILESASTNQTSMYLCASIRQGEVEKLFFGSGTQLSVL.

The chain couples TRBV7-9 to TRBJ1-4; TRBD1 is a possible D gene (5 bases). The CDR3 runs to 16 residues. Germline V gives CDR1 SEHNR, CDR2 FQNEAQ (reference sequence). V gave up 0 bases and J gave up 0 bases, with 8 bases separating them. In nucleotides, the CDR3 is TGTGCCAGCAGCTTAGCGAAGGGGTCAACTAATGAAAAACTGTTTTTT. This codes for CASSLAKGSTNEKLFF.

The rearrangement joins TRBV19 to TRBJ2-2; D may be TRBD1 (6 bases). The CDR3 extends over 16 amino acids. V was cut by 3 bases and J by 1 base, with 12 bases left in between. Germline CDR1 is LNHDA and CDR2 is SQIVND (reference sequence). DNA for the CDR3: TGTGCCAGTAGTATCCGTGCCAGGGGGAACACCGGGGAGCTGTTTTTT. Its protein is CASSIRARGNTGELFF.

The chain recombines TRBV5-5 with TRBJ2-7; D gene uncertain. V was shortened by 0 bases and J by 6 bases, with 7 bases between the two germline ends. The CDR3 is 12 residues long. Germline V lookup: CDR1 SGHKS, CDR2 YYEKEE (reference sequence). CDR3 coding DNA: TGTGCCAGCAGCTTGGGTAATACCGAGCAGTACTTC. This translates into CASSLGNTEQYF. Using reference TRBV5-5 and TRBJ2-7 for the parts outside the CDR3, the full variable domain is DAGVTQSPTHLIKTRGQQVTLRCSPISGHKSVSWYQQVLGQGPQFIFQYYEKEERGRGNFPDRFSARQFPNYSSELNVNALLLGDSALYLCASSLGNTEQYFGPGTRLTVT.

The V and J genes are TRBV6-1 and TRBJ2-2; D is perhaps TRBD1 or TRBD2 (6 bases each). CDR1 is MNHNS, CDR2 SASEGT, per germline. V was shortened by 5 bases and J by 5 bases, with 12 bases between the two germline ends. The CDR3 is made up of 14 amino acids. The CDR3 reads CASSRGVETGELFF. The CDR3 DNA is TGTGCCAGCAGTAGGGGGGTCGAAACCGGGGAGCTGTTTTTT.

This chain links TRBV18 with TRBJ1-1, with 8 bases identical to TRBD1. Germline CDR1 reads KGHSH; CDR2 reads LQKENI. The CDR3 sequence is 14 residues long. J lost 1 base, V lost 7 bases, and 5 bases had no gene match. CDR3 in DNA: TGTGCCAGCTTCCCAGGGGGCACGAACACTGAAGCTTTCTTT. It is translated as CASFPGGTNTEAFF. The whole variable domain, remainder taken from reference TRBV18 and TRBJ1-1, is NAGVMQNPRHLVRRRGQEARLRCSPMKGHSHVYWYRQLPEEGLKFMVYLQKENIIDESGMPKERFSAEFPKEGPSILRIQQVVRGDSAAYFCASFPGGTNTEAFFGQGTRLTVV.

The chain uses TRBV19 and TRBJ2-6; weak D call: TRBD1 (6 bases). CDR3 length equals 16 residues. With 5 bases removed from V and 4 bases from J, the gap between germline ends came to 15 bases. CDR1 is LNHDA and CDR2 is SQIVND in the germline V gene (reference sequence). For the CDR3, the DNA is TGTGCCAGTAGTGACCCTAGGGGGAGAGGGGCCAACGTCCTGACTTTC. This translates into CASSDPRGRGANVLTF.

The chain recombines TRBV5-4 with TRBJ2-7, with 8 bases aligning to TRBD1. The ends lost 2 bases at V and 2 bases at J; junction bases unmatched: 9. Germline V lookup: CDR1 SGHNT, CDR2 YYREEE (reference sequence). This CDR3 is 16 amino acids long. The CDR3 DNA reads as TGTGCCAGCAGCTTCCCGGCGGGGACAGGAACCTACGAGCAGTACTTC. Its protein product is CASSFPAGTGTYEQYF.

V usage is TRBV7-9 and J usage is TRBJ2-2, with 8 bases fitting TRBD1. The CDR3 is 16 residues long. Trimming took 7 bases from V and 2 from J; bases not matched to a gene: 9. CDR1 is SEHNR, CDR2 FQNEAQ, per germline (reference sequence). DNA of the CDR3: TGTGCCAGCATCTTTACGGGACAGGTTAACACCGGGGAGCTGTTTTTT. Translation gives CASIFTGQVNTGELFF.